The clone carrying this TCR beta chain appeared many times. Germline assignment: CDR1 SQVTM and CDR2 ANQGSEA. The V and J ends lost 5 bases and 9 bases respectively, with 14 bases between them. The CDR3 has 12 residues. This entry comes from a study of blood T cells in healthy people across ages. Through a sample-barcoded 5' primer and a J-beta primer mix, a second PCR was run for about 6 to 12 cycles. TCRdb used MiXCR to reprocess the 5' RACE reads, holding one entry per CDR3 protein. This sample has 920,000 or so distinct CDR3 sequences; under 55% occur once, and the top ten carry 18%. The sample consisted of blood. The sequence was collected from a woman in her sixties or seventies in good health. The rearrangement links TRBV29-1 to TRBJ2-1; D might be TRBD1 or TRBD2, each matching 5 bases. The CDR3 DNA is TGCAGCGTTTCCGGGGCCTGGAGTGAGCAGTTCTTC. Translated: CSVSGAWSEQFF.